This T cell receptor beta chain was obtained from a study of T cell responses to AZD1222 COVID-19 vaccine. The ends lost 5 bases at V and 1 base at J; junction bases unmatched: 5. There are 16 residues in the CDR3. CDR1 and CDR2 (germline): SGHDN, FVKESK. Data came from immunoSEQ multiplex PCR; TCRdb stores just in-frame clones and leaves some out. The data hold roughly 44,000 clones, with approximately 86% observed a single time. The source material was peripheral blood, sampled on day 0 of AZD1222 vaccination. The chain uses TRBV14 and TRBJ2-2; 9 nucleotides line up with TRBD2. This receptor was obtained from an adult in good health. The CDR3 bases are TGTGCCAGCAGCTCCCGAGCGGGAGGGAACACCGGGGAGCTGTTTTTT. Encoded protein: CASSSRAGGNTGELFF.